These 9 T cell receptor beta chains share one sample of origin, sequenced in a study of glioma-infiltrating T cells after dendritic cell vaccination. Specified time point: after dendritic cell vaccination, including at tumor progression/relapse. Clones were read by immunoSEQ multiplex PCR, and TCRdb kept only the in-frame ones, dropping some. The table lists roughly 56,000 clones, approximately 87% of them singletons. Sequencing was performed on blood, taken after dendritic cell vaccination. Source of these receptors: a human donor with glioblastoma.

V gene TRBV5-5 combines with J gene TRBJ2-7; D possibly corresponds to TRBD2 (6 bases). The CDR3 is 17 residues long. Looked up from germline, CDR1 is SGHKS and CDR2 is YYEKEE (reference sequence). Trimming stripped 0 bases from V and 1 base from J, with 17 bases between. CDR3 in DNA: TGTGCCAGCAGCTTGGCCGGTCGCGGGGCAACATCCTACGAGCAGTACTTC. It codes for CASSLAGRGATSYEQYF.

As concerns this clone: Relative to the germline gene, one junction end is altered; a read error may explain this. Other nucleotide sequences in the sample specify the same CDR3. J is TRBJ1-6 and V is TRBV30, with 7 bases aligning to TRBD1. Germline CDR1 and CDR2: GTSNPN and SVGIG (reference sequence). The CDR3 spans 16 residues. The CDR3 loop reads CAWRRQGGSYNSPLHF. The CDR3 DNA sequence: TGTGCCTGGAGAAGACAGGGAGGCTCCTATAATTCCCCCCTCCACTTT. Based on the CDR3 plus reference TRBV30 and TRBJ1-6, the full variable domain is SQTIHQWPATLVQPVGSPLSLECTVEGTSNPNLYWYRQAAGRGLQLLFYSVGIGQISSEVPQNLSASRPQDRQFILSSKKLLLSDSGFYLCAWRRQGGSYNSPLHFGNGTRLTVT.

The chain joins TRBV2 to TRBJ2-7; 12 nucleotides agree with TRBD2. V gave up 1 base and J gave up 4 bases; unmatched junction bases: 11. In germline, CDR1 is SNHLY, CDR2 FYNNEI. CDR3 size: 18 residues. DNA of the CDR3: TGTGCCAGCAGTGAAGTTGAACTAGCGGGGGGTCCGGGTTACGAGCAGTACTTC. It translates to CASSEVELAGGPGYEQYF. Looking up the rest from reference TRBV2 and TRBJ2-7 gives the full variable domain: EPEVTQTPSHQVTQMGQEVILRCVPISNHLYFYWYRQILGQKVEFLVSFYNNEISEKSEIFDDQFSVERPDGSNFTLKIRSTKLEDSAMYFCASSEVELAGGPGYEQYFGPGTRLTVT.

This clone was detected a few times. The gene calls are TRBV7-9 and TRBJ2-5, with a tentative D call TRBD2 (6 bases). In germline, CDR1 is SEHNR, CDR2 FQNEAQ (reference sequence). The V and J ends lost 2 bases and 5 bases respectively, with 15 bases between them. There are 15 residues in the CDR3. CDR3: CASSLWGTPRETQYF. CDR3 coding DNA: TGTGCCAGCAGCTTATGGGGGACTCCCCGGGAGACCCAGTACTTC.

The chain uses TRBV9 and TRBJ1-2; 9 positions match TRBD1. The CDR3 extends over 14 amino acids. Germline trimming cut 4 bases from V and 7 bases from J; bases unmatched to any gene: 8. Per the germline V gene, CDR1 is SGDLS and CDR2 is YYNGEE. This chain's CDR3 is CASSLDRGQRGYTF. CDR3 sequence (DNA): TGTGCCAGCAGCTTGGACAGGGGTCAACGTGGCTACACCTTC.

The chain joins TRBV5-8 to TRBJ2-1; 7 positions agree with TRBD1. The ends lost 0 bases at V and 6 bases at J; junction bases unmatched: 0. This CDR3 comprises 13 residues. Per the germline V gene, CDR1 is SGHTS and CDR2 is YDEGEE. CDR3 in DNA: TGTGCCAGCAGCTTGGGACAGGGCAATGAGCAGTTCTTC. Its translation is CASSLGQGNEQFF.

Only one count was recorded for this clone. The V and J genes are TRBV6-1 and TRBJ2-3, with D perhaps matching TRBD1 (5 bases). V was clipped by 2 bases and J by 13 bases, with 16 bases between them. CDR1 MNHNS and CDR2 SASEGT come from the germline V gene. The CDR3 is made up of 13 amino acids. The CDR3 is CASSERGGRSEYF. In DNA form, the CDR3 reads TGTGCCAGCAGTGAAAGGGGTGGGCGGTCAGAGTATTTT.

This rearrangement joins TRBV5-5 to TRBJ2-7; 8 positions agree with TRBD1. Germline CDR1 is SGHKS and CDR2 is YYEKEE (reference sequence). The CDR3 is 17 residues long. The V and J ends lost 3 bases and 0 bases, in that order; junction bases with no gene match: 11. CDR3: CASSSLGTGASSYEQYF. The CDR3 nucleotides are TGTGCCAGCAGCTCCCTAGGGACAGGAGCGAGCTCCTACGAGCAGTACTTC.

The chain links TRBV19 to TRBJ1-4, with unresolved D. CDR3 length: 15 residues. V gave up 3 bases and J gave up 8 bases, with 16 bases separating them. The germline CDR1 and CDR2 sequences are LNHDA and SQIVND (reference sequence). The chain's CDR3 is CASSIRGQNGEKLFF. Here the CDR3 DNA reads TGTGCCAGTAGTATCCGAGGTCAGAACGGGGAAAAACTGTTTTTT.